The entry that follows covers one T cell receptor (beta chain) sequence. What it binds is unknown. The entry originates in a study of siplizumab effects on memory and regulatory T cells. Study-wide results and limits: An assignable phenotype, naive or memory, was missing from roughly 80-95% of proliferating CD4+ or CD8+ clones.

Losses at the gene ends were 5 bases for V and 7 bases for J; bases not matched to a gene: 11. CDR3 length: 16 amino acids. Germline V gene data show CDR1 as MGHDK and CDR2 as SYGVNS. TCR templates numbering some 10^5 were assayed per sample. Assay used: immunoSEQ multiplex PCR; TCRdb lists only in-frame clones, some missing. The profile shows 100,000 or so clones, roughly 93% of them singletons. The chain couples TRBV25-1 to TRBJ2-1; 10 positions match TRBD2. The source material was non-Treg CD4+ T cells sorted from blood. The TCR comes from a human donor in good health. CDR3 nucleotides: TGTGCCAGCAGTAAGGGCCCTAGCGGGAGTGGGAATGAGCAGTTCTTC. Encoded protein: CASSKGPSGSGNEQFF. Looking up the rest from reference TRBV25-1 and TRBJ2-1 gives the full variable domain: EADIYQTPRYLVIGTGKKITLECSQTMGHDKMYWYQQDPGMELHLIHYSYGVNSTEKGDLSSESTVSRIRTEHFPLTLESARPSHTSQYLCASSKGPSGSGNEQFFGPGTRLTVL.